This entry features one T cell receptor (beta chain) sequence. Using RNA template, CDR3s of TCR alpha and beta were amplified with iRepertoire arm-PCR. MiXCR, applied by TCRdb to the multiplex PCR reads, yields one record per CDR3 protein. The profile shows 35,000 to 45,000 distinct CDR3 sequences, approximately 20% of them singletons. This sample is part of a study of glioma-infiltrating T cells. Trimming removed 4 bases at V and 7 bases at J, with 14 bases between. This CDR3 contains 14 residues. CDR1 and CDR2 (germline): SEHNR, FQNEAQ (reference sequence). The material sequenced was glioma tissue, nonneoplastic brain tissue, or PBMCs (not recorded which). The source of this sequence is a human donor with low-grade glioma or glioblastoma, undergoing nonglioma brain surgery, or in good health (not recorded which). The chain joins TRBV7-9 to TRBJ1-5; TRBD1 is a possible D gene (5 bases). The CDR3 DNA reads TGTGCCAGCAGCTCCGGCAGGGTCGGGCAGCCCCAGCATTTT. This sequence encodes CASSSGRVGQPQHF.